One sample yielded the 2 T cell receptor beta chains listed below, sequenced in a study of blood T cell repertoires in COVID-19. Generated by immunoSEQ multiplex PCR, the TCRdb table keeps only in-frame clones and is missing some. The table lists some 150,000 clones, about 79% of them singletons. Material: peripheral blood. All receptors derive from an older woman with acute or convalescent COVID-19.

The chain joins TRBV5-4 to TRBJ1-4; maybe TRBD1 (6 bases). V was clipped by 4 bases and J by 3 bases, with 13 bases between them. The CDR3 extends over 15 amino acids. Per the germline V gene, CDR1 is SGHNT and CDR2 is YYREEE (reference sequence). CDR3 bases: TGTGCCAGCAGCAGAGAGAGGGGGTCTAATGAAAAACTGTTTTTT. Its translation: CASSRERGSNEKLFF. Using reference TRBV5-4 and TRBJ1-4 for the parts outside the CDR3, the full variable domain is ETGVTQSPTHLIKTRGQQVTLRCSSQSGHNTVSWYQQALGQGPQFIFQYYREEENGRGNFPPRFSGLQFPNYSSELNVNALELDDSALYLCASSRERGSNEKLFFGSGTQLSVL.

The chain combines TRBV18 with TRBJ1-1; D ambiguous. Looked up from germline, CDR1 is KGHSH and CDR2 is LQKENI. Trimming took off 2 bases at V and 2 bases at J, with 15 bases between the two ends. The length of the CDR3 is 16 residues. DNA of the CDR3: TGTGCCAGCTCACCAGCGGGAGGAGTGAAAAACACTGAAGCTTTCTTT. Encoded protein: CASSPAGGVKNTEAFF.